This T cell receptor (beta chain) is from a study of T-cell reconstitution after alpha-beta-depleted transplantation in children (TCRdb year 2016). With respect to the entire study: Using TCR repertoire profiling, the study quantitatively followed how T-cell immune reconstitution unfolded in children after TCRalphabeta/CD19-depleted allogeneic hematopoietic cell transplantation.

What the research found in general, with its limitations: In some patients, the high TCRbeta diversity seen at day 60 was put down to recipient T cells and intrathymic progenitors that had survived conditioning. Over subsequent months, a decline in hyperexpanded clone frequencies was noted, and after one year, T-cell counts and TCRbeta diversity were mostly ascribed to newly produced T cells. The apparently early alphabetaT-cell count recovery about two months after transplant was reportedly dependent on only several hundred rapidly expanded clones derived from non-depleted graft cells.

The library was built by means of PCR. The sample was run on an Illumina HiSeq 2500. Molecular barcoding was employed in the preparation of TCR libraries, with unique molecular identifiers being used to normalize TCRbeta repertoire quantification. TCRdb itself trimmed the public reads at Q25 with fastp, ran MiXCR and retained productive beta chains. Each entry merges the rows of one CDR3 protein and shows their most common DNA and genes. The sample profile shows roughly 6,500 distinct CDR3 sequences; about 10% of them were found once. Approximately 24% of the sample comes from the top ten. The label giving this sample's treatment or condition can be read as: allogeneic hematopoietic cell transplantation with graft depleted of TCRalphabeta T cells and CD19 B cells. Transplant recipients were children who received TCRalphabeta/CD19-depleted allogeneic hematopoietic cell grafts. CDR1 is given as SGHRS and CDR2 as YFSETQ, both from the germline V gene. The junction shows trimming of 2 bases on V and 0 bases on J, plus 7 bases between the germline ends. From the cysteine up to the phenylalanine, the CDR3 has a length of 14 residues. The read is trimmed to its CDR3 DNA, 42 bases read in frame from base 1.

This clonotype was seen at least ten times. Its binding antigen is unknown. Nothing much larger sits one base from this clone, and base qualities are not available. The rearranged segments are TRBV5-1 and TRBJ2-3, and possibly TRBD2, on 5 matching bases. The receptor comes from a child under two years old who had a stem cell transplant for acute myeloid leukemia, so the T cells may come from the graft donor. The input for sequencing was PBMCs, mostly from graft donor cells, taken 180 days after TCRalphabeta/CD19-depleted stem cell transplant. Read as DNA, the sequence is TGCGCCAGCAGCTTAAGGACTAGCACAGATACGCAGTATTTT. Its coded protein is CASSLRTSTDTQYF.